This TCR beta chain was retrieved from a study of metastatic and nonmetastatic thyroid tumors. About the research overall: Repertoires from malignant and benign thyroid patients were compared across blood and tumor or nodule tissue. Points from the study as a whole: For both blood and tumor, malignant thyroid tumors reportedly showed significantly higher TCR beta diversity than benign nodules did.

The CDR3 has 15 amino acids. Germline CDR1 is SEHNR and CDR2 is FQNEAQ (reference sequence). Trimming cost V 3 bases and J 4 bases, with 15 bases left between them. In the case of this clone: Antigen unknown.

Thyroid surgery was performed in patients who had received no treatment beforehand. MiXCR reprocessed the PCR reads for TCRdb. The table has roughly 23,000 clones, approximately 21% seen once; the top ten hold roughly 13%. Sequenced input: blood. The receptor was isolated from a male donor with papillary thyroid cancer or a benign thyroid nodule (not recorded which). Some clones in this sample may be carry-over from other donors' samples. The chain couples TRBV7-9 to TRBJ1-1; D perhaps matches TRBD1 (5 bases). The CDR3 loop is CASSFKPGGSTEAFF. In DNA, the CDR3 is TGTGCCAGCAGCTTTAAACCTGGGGGGAGCACTGAAGCTTTCTTT.